The 28 T cell receptor beta chains reported below all come from one sample, sequenced in a study of cytomegalovirus exposure and HLA in healthy donors. PCR used 60 Vbeta primers and 13 Jbeta primers. Libraries were prepared by immunoSEQ multiplex PCR; TCRdb keeps only in-frame clonotypes and omits some of them. Among 95,000 to 150,000 clones listed, about 80% were seen once. The specimen was PBMCs. These TCRs come from a female donor in good health and CMV-seropositive.

The gene calls are TRBV4-1 and TRBJ2-1, with D unresolved. Germline V lookup: CDR1 MGHRA, CDR2 YSYEKL. V gave up 2 bases and J gave up 3 bases, with 11 bases separating them. The CDR3 is made up of 15 amino acids. As DNA, the CDR3 is TGCGCCAGCAGCCAATCCTCCGAGCTCTACAATGAGCAGTTCTTC. Amino acids: CASSQSSELYNEQFF.

This clone was recorded only once. This chain connects TRBV27 to TRBJ2-7; 7 positions agree with TRBD1. V trimming: 6 bases; J trimming: 3 bases; junction bases outside the gene matches: 5. Per germline, CDR1 MNHEY and CDR2 SMNVEV (reference sequence). The CDR3 has 13 amino acids. The CDR3 bases are TGTGCCAGCAGCGACAGGGTGTTCTACGAGCAGTACTTC. Translated: CASSDRVFYEQYF.

The chain carries TRBV6-5 and TRBJ2-3; TRBD2 might be the D (6 bases). Between the trimmed V and J ends, which lost 2 bases and 3 bases, there was a span of 9 bases. Germline V gene data show CDR1 as MNHEY and CDR2 as SVGAGI. The CDR3 extends over 14 amino acids. The DNA of the CDR3 is TGTGCCAGCAGTTACGCGGGGAGTACAGATACGCAGTATTTT. Its translation: CASSYAGSTDTQYF.

The chain's CDR3 is CASSLASGQPQHF. In DNA form, the CDR3 reads TGTGCCAGCAGCTTAGCGTCCGGTCAGCCCCAGCATTTT. The rearrangement uses TRBV13 and TRBJ1-5; D is ambiguous. Germline-derived CDR1 and CDR2 are PRHDT and FYEKMQ (reference sequence). The CDR3 is 13 amino acids. V was pared by 1 base and J by 6 bases, with 7 bases between.

To note about this clone: Other DNA sequences within the sample encode an identical CDR3. J is TRBJ1-2 and V is TRBV4-1; 7 nucleotides agree with TRBD1. In germline, CDR1 is MGHRA, CDR2 YSYEKL. The CDR3 loop spans 15 amino acids. The V gene end was trimmed by 2 bases and the J gene end by 2 bases; junction bases not matched to a gene: 5. CDR3 in amino acids: CASSQPTGPNYGYTF. DNA for the CDR3: TGCGCCAGCAGCCAACCGACAGGGCCAAACTATGGCTACACCTTC.

V gene TRBV28 combines with J gene TRBJ1-2, with D possibly matching TRBD1 (5 bases). The germline gives CDR1 MDHEN, CDR2 SYDVKM. The CDR3 contains 15 residues. The V and J ends lost 3 bases and 4 bases respectively, with 15 bases between them. This CDR3 is CASSLFAGGGYGYTF. Written as DNA, the CDR3 is TGTGCCAGCAGTTTGTTTGCCGGGGGGGGCTATGGCTACACCTTC.

The chain uses TRBV7-3 and TRBJ1-1; D might be TRBD1 (5 bases). The CDR3 covers 17 residues. Per the germline V gene, CDR1 is SGHTA and CDR2 is FQGTGA. Deletions cut 1 base from V and 5 bases from J, with 20 bases between. CDR3 amino acids: CASSLRGGGLENTEAFF. In nucleotides, the CDR3 is TGTGCCAGCAGCTTAAGGGGGGGAGGGTTGGAAAATACTGAAGCTTTCTTT.

The rearrangement uses TRBV30 and TRBJ1-6; D is uncertain. CDR3 length: 14 amino acids. Germline V gene lookup returns CDR1 GTSNPN and CDR2 SVGIG (reference sequence). The germline V and J ends were trimmed by 5 bases and 4 bases, with 12 bases remaining between them. As DNA, the CDR3 is TGTGCCTGGGGGTTGACGGGTTATAATTCACCCCTCCACTTT. Protein sequence: CAWGLTGYNSPLHF. Drawing the rest from reference TRBV30 and TRBJ1-6, the complete variable domain is SQTIHQWPATLVQPVGSPLSLECTVEGTSNPNLYWYRQAAGRGLQLLFYSVGIGQISSEVPQNLSASRPQDRQFILSSKKLLLSDSGFYLCAWGLTGYNSPLHFGNGTRLTVT.

This clone was seen only a few times. The chain couples TRBV7-9 to TRBJ1-4, with TRBD1 matching over 9 bases. Trimming took 1 base from V and 8 from J; bases not matched to a gene: 2. The CDR3 covers 14 residues. CDR1 and CDR2 from the germline V gene are SEHNR and FQNEAQ (reference sequence). The CDR3: CASSLGQGGEKLFF. The CDR3, as DNA: TGTGCCAGCAGCTTAGGACAGGGGGGCGAAAAACTGTTTTTT.

The sample holds one count of this clone. The V gene is TRBV29-1, the J gene TRBJ2-3; no clear D. Germline V lookup: CDR1 SQVTM, CDR2 ANQGSEA. The CDR3 is 14 residues long. Trimming left V 6 bases short and J 6 bases short, with 19 bases between. The CDR3 here is CSVASGSIGDTQYF. The CDR3 DNA reads as TGCAGCGTCGCTTCAGGCTCGATTGGGGATACGCAGTATTTT.

The chain is built from TRBV9 and TRBJ2-5; TRBD2 matches at 11 bases. This CDR3 is built from 14 residues. After removal of 4 bases from V and 5 bases from J, the junction contained 4 bases not matched to a gene. Germline CDR1 SGDLS, CDR2 YYNGEE. The CDR3 coding sequence is TGTGCCAGCAGCACAGGACTAGCGGGTGAGACCCAGTACTTC. Translation gives CASSTGLAGETQYF.

The V and J genes are TRBV19 and TRBJ1-3; tentative D call: TRBD1 (5 bases). V shed 8 bases and J shed 1 base, with 9 bases lying between them. CDR3 length equals 13 residues. CDR1 LNHDA and CDR2 SQIVND come from the germline V gene (reference sequence). The CDR3 nucleotides are TGTGCCAGTCGACAGATTTCTGGAAACACCATATATTTT. This gives the protein CASRQISGNTIYF.

The chain recombines TRBV4-1 with TRBJ2-1; 8 bases align to TRBD2. The CDR3 extends over 17 amino acids. After removal of 0 bases from V and 3 bases from J, the junction contained 7 bases not matched to a gene. Germline-derived CDR1 and CDR2 are MGHRA and YSYEKL. DNA for the CDR3: TGCGCCAGCAGCCAAGATATGCGGGGGGCCCTCTACAATGAGCAGTTCTTC. It specifies CASSQDMRGALYNEQFF.

The chain uses TRBV11-2 and TRBJ2-7, with 7 bases aligning to TRBD2. Germline values: CDR1 SGHAT, CDR2 FQNNGV. The CDR3 runs to 16 residues. The J segment lost 3 bases and the V segment lost 4 bases, leaving 12 bases of the junction unmatched. The CDR3 nucleotides are TGTGCCAGCAGCTCCGGCGGGGGATCCGCCTTCTACGAGCAGTACTTC. It specifies CASSSGGGSAFYEQYF.

V usage is TRBV6-6 and J usage is TRBJ1-5; weak D call: TRBD1 (5 bases). CDR1 MNHNY and CDR2 SVGAGI come from the germline V gene (reference sequence). CDR3 size: 15 residues. Trimming took 5 bases from V and 1 from J, leaving 12 bases between them. The CDR3 sequence is CASSPTGVSNQPQHF. CDR3 nucleotide sequence: TGTGCCAGCAGTCCTACGGGGGTGAGCAATCAGCCCCAGCATTTT.

V usage is TRBV19 and J usage is TRBJ2-5, with TRBD2 matching 13 bases. The V gene end was trimmed by 7 bases and the J gene end by 2 bases; junction bases not matched to a gene: 10. CDR1 is LNHDA and CDR2 is SQIVND in the germline V gene (reference sequence). The CDR3 spans 17 residues. The CDR3 is CASKPTSGGADQETQYF. The CDR3 DNA reads TGTGCCAGTAAACCAACTAGCGGGGGGGCCGATCAAGAGACCCAGTACTTC.

CDR3 DNA sequence: TGTGCCATCAGCCGGGGGAGGGGGATCAATAATGAAAAACTGTTTTTT. It specifies CAISRGRGINNEKLFF. V is TRBV10-3 and J is TRBJ1-4, with D perhaps TRBD1 (6 bases). The CDR3 spans 16 residues. Trimming stripped 6 bases from V and 4 bases from J, with 18 bases between. Germline-derived CDR1 and CDR2 are ENHRY and SYGVKD.

In this sample, this clone turned up once. The chain joins TRBV11-2 to TRBJ1-1; D unclear. Per germline, CDR1 SGHAT and CDR2 FQNNGV. This CDR3 is 13 amino acids long. V lost 5 bases and J 0 bases, leaving 7 bases between the germline ends. CDR3 DNA: TGTGCCAGCAGCGTCAGATTGAACACTGAAGCTTTCTTT. Translated: CASSVRLNTEAFF.

The chain links TRBV5-4 to TRBJ1-4; D is ambiguous. The CDR3 spans 13 residues. Germline V gene sequence: CDR1 SGHNT, CDR2 YYREEE (reference sequence). Trimming left V 4 bases short and J 1 base short, with 5 bases between. The CDR3 sequence: CASSTGTNEKLFF. Written as DNA, the CDR3 is TGTGCCAGCAGCACCGGAACTAATGAAAAACTGTTTTTT.

This chain links TRBV7-2 with TRBJ2-2; 8 bases align to TRBD1. CDR1 is SGHTA and CDR2 is FQGNSA in the germline V gene. V gave up 5 bases and J gave up 13 bases; unmatched junction bases: 18. This CDR3 is built from 16 residues. CDR3 coding DNA: TGTGCCAGCAGCCCCACCGCGACAGGGGCCCTAGACGGGCTGTTTTTT. Its protein is CASSPTATGALDGLFF.

The CDR3 DNA follows: TGTGCCAGCAGCCCGGGACAGGGGTGGAATGAGCAGTTCTTC. Amino acids: CASSPGQGWNEQFF. The rearrangement joins TRBV28 to TRBJ2-1; 10 nucleotides agree with TRBD1. J gave up 7 bases and V 6 bases, and 6 bases lay outside the gene matches. The germline V gene has CDR1 MDHEN and CDR2 SYDVKM. The CDR3 has 14 amino acids.

The V call is TRBV10-3, the J call TRBJ1-5, with TRBD1 as a possible D gene (5 bases). The CDR3 is 15 amino acids. Germline values: CDR1 ENHRY, CDR2 SYGVKD. The germline V and J ends were trimmed by 3 bases and 10 bases, with 19 bases remaining between them. The CDR3 bases are TGTGCCATCAGTGAAAACCCCCAGGGTATTAAACCCCAGCATTTT. Its protein is CAISENPQGIKPQHF.

This clone was observed a few times. The chain has TRBV29-1 and TRBJ1-2; TRBD1 might be the D (6 bases). This CDR3 contains 12 residues. Germline CDR1 reads SQVTM; CDR2 reads ANQGSEA. Trimming left V 0 bases short and J 5 bases short, with 7 bases between. DNA for the CDR3: TGCAGCGTTGAAGACAGGGGTTATGGCTACACCTTC. Translating gives CSVEDRGYGYTF.

In this sample, this clone turned up a few times. This chain uses TRBV27 with TRBJ1-1, with D tentatively TRBD1 (6 bases). Germline V lookup: CDR1 MNHEY, CDR2 SMNVEV (reference sequence). Trimming stripped 4 bases from V and 4 bases from J, with 16 bases between. CDR3 size: 15 residues. DNA of the CDR3: TGTGCCAGCAGTTCCCTGGGGGCGGTGGGCACTGAAGCTTTCTTT. Amino acid sequence: CASSSLGAVGTEAFF.

The V and J genes are TRBV9 and TRBJ1-1, with D possibly being TRBD1 (5 bases). Germline V gene data show CDR1 as SGDLS and CDR2 as YYNGEE. The V and J ends lost 0 bases and 1 base respectively, with 13 bases between them. This CDR3 is 16 amino acids long. The CDR3 DNA reads TGTGCCAGCAGCGTAGGGGGGGAGGCAAGGAACACTGAAGCTTTCTTT. This translates into CASSVGGEARNTEAFF.

Of note for this clone: This sample also contains other DNA sequences that code for the same CDR3. J is TRBJ2-2 and V is TRBV2, with 9 bases aligning to TRBD1. With V trimmed by 6 bases and J by 2 bases, 4 bases remained unmatched. CDR1 and CDR2 from the germline V gene are SNHLY and FYNNEI. The CDR3 is 15 residues long. DNA for the CDR3: TGTGCCAGCAGGGGGACAGGGCGTAACACCGGGGAGCTGTTTTTT. This sequence encodes CASRGTGRNTGELFF.

The chain carries TRBV5-1 and TRBJ1-1; D ambiguous. Trimming removed 0 bases at V and 0 bases at J, with 9 bases between. The CDR3 totals 15 residues. Germline V CDR1 and CDR2: SGHRS, YFSETQ. Written as DNA, the CDR3 is TGCGCCAGCAGCTTGGCCGGGAGGGTGAACACTGAAGCTTTCTTT. It translates to CASSLAGRVNTEAFF.

This clone is a singleton in its sample. The gene calls are TRBV4-3 and TRBJ2-5, with D perhaps TRBD1 (6 bases). Looked up from germline, CDR1 is LGHNA and CDR2 is YSLEER. The CDR3 length is 16 residues. Trimming left V 0 bases short and J 4 bases short, with 15 bases between. The CDR3 DNA follows: TGCGCCAGCAGCCAAGAAGTAGCAGGGGTCGGAGAGACCCAGTACTTC. This sequence encodes CASSQEVAGVGETQYF.